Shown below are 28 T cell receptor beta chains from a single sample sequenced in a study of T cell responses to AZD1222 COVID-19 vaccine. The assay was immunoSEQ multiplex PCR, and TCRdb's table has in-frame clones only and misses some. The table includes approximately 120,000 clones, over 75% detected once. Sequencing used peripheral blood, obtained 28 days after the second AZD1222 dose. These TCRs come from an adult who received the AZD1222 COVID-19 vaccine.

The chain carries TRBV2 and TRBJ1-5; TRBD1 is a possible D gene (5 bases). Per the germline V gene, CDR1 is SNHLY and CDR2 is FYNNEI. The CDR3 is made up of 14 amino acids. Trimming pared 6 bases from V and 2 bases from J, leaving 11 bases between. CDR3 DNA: TGTGCCAGCAGGCAGGGTATAGGCAATCAGCCCCAGCATTTT. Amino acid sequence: CASRQGIGNQPQHF.

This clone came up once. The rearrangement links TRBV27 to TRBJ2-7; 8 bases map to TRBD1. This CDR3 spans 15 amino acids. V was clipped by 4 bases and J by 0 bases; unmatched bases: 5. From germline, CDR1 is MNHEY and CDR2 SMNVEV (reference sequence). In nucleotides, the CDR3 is TGTGCCAGCAGTTCCTGGGACAGGAGCTCCTACGAGCAGTACTTC. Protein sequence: CASSSWDRSSYEQYF.

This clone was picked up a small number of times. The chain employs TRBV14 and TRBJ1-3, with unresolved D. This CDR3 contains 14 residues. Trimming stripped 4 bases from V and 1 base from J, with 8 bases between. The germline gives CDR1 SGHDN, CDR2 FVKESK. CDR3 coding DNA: TGTGCCAGCAGCCCCCTCCTTTCTGGAAACACCATATATTTT. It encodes CASSPLLSGNTIYF.

CDR3 DNA: TGTGCCAGCAGCCCGCCGGGGGTCGAGTCACCCCTCCACTTT. This translates into CASSPPGVESPLHF. The chain employs TRBV2 and TRBJ1-6; D might be TRBD1 (5 bases). The V end lost 6 bases, the J end lost 10 bases, and 16 bases lay between the germline ends. This CDR3 is built from 14 residues. Germline assignment: CDR1 SNHLY and CDR2 FYNNEI.

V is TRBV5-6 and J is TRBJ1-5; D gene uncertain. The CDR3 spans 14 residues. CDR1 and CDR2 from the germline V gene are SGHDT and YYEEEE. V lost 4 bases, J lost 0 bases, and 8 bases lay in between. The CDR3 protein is CASSGGDSNQPQHF. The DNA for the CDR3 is TGTGCCAGCAGCGGAGGAGATAGCAATCAGCCCCAGCATTTT. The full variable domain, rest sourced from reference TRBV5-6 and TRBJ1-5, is DAGVTQSPTHLIKTRGQQVTLRCSPKSGHDTVSWYQQALGQGPQFIFQYYEEEERQRGNFPDRFSGHQFPNYSSELNVNALLLGDSALYLCASSGGDSNQPQHFGDGTRLSIL.

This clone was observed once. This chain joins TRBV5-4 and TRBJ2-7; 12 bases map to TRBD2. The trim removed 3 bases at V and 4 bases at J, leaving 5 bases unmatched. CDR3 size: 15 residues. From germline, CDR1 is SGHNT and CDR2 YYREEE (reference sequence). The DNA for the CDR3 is TGTGCCAGCAGCTCCCTAGCGGGAGGGAGTTACGAGCAGTACTTC. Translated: CASSSLAGGSYEQYF. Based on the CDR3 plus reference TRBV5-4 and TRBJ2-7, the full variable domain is ETGVTQSPTHLIKTRGQQVTLRCSSQSGHNTVSWYQQALGQGPQFIFQYYREEENGRGNFPPRFSGLQFPNYSSELNVNALELDDSALYLCASSSLAGGSYEQYFGPGTRLTVT.

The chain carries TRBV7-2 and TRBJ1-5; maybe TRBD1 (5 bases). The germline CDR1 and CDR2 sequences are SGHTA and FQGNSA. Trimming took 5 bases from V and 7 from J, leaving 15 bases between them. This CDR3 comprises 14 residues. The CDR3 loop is CASSPQSRDQPQHF. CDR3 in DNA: TGTGCCAGCAGCCCCCAGTCCAGGGACCAGCCCCAGCATTTT.

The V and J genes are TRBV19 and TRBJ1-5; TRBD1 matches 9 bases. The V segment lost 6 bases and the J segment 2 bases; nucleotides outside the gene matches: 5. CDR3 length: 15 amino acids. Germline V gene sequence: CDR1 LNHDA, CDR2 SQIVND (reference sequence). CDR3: CASSYRTGGNQPQHF. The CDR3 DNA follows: TGTGCCAGTAGCTATCGGACAGGGGGCAATCAGCCCCAGCATTTT.

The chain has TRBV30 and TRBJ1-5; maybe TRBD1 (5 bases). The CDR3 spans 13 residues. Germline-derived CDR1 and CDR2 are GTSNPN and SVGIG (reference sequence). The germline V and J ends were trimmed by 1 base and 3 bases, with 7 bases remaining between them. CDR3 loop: CAWSGGTNQPQHF. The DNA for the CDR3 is TGTGCCTGGAGTGGAGGGACCAATCAGCCCCAGCATTTT.

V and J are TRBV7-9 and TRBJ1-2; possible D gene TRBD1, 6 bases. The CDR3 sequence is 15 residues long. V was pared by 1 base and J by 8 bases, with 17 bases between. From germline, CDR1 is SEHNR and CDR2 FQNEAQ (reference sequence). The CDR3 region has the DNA TGTGCCAGCAGCTTAGGATCGGCAGGGGTGATCGGCTACACCTTC. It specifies CASSLGSAGVIGYTF.

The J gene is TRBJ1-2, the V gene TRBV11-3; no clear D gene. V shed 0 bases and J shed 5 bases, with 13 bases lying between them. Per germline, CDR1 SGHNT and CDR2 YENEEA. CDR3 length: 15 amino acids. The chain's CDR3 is CASSLDPGNWYGYTF. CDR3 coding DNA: TGTGCCAGCAGCTTAGATCCTGGAAATTGGTATGGCTACACCTTC. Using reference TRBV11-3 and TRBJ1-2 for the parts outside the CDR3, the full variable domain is EAGVVQSPRYKIIEKKQPVAFWCNPISGHNTLYWYLQNLGQGPELLIRYENEEAVDDSQLPKDRFSAERLKGVDSTLKIQPAELGDSAVYLCASSLDPGNWYGYTFGSGTRLTVV.

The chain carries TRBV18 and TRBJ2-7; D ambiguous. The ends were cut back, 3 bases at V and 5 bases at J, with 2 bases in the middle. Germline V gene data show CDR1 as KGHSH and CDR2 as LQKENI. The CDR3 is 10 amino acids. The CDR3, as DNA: TGTGCCAGCTCACCTCACGAGCAGTACTTC. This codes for CASSPHEQYF. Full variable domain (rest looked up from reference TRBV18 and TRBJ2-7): NAGVMQNPRHLVRRRGQEARLRCSPMKGHSHVYWYRQLPEEGLKFMVYLQKENIIDESGMPKERFSAEFPKEGPSILRIQQVVRGDSAAYFCASSPHEQYFGPGTRLTVT.

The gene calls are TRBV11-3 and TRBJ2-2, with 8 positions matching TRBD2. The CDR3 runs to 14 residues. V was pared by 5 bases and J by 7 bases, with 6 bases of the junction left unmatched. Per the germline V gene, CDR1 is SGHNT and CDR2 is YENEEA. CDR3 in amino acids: CASSPGTSNGELFF. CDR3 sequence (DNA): TGTGCCAGCAGCCCCGGGACTAGTAACGGGGAGCTGTTTTTT.

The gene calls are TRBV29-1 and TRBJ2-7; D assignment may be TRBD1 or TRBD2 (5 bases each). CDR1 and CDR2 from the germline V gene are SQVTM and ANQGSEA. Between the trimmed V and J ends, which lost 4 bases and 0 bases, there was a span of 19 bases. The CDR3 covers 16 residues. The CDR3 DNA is TGCAGCGTTGGAGGGGACGCAACTTCTTTCTCCTACGAGCAGTACTTC. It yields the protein CSVGGDATSFSYEQYF.

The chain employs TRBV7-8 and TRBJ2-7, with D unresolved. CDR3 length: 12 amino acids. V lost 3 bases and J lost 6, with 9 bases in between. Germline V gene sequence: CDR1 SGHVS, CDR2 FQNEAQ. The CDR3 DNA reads TGTGCCAGCAGCTTTGTTCTGCGCGAGCAGTACTTC. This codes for CASSFVLREQYF.

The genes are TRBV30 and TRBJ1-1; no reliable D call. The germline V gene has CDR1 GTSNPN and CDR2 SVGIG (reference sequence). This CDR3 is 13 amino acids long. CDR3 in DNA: TGTGCGCGTGCCCCGGTAGGCAACACTGAAGCTTTCTTT. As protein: CARAPVGNTEAFF.

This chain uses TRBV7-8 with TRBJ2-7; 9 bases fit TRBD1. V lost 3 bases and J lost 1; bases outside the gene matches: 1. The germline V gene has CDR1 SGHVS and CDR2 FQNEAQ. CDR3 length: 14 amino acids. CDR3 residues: CASSFGTGSYEQYF. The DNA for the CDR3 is TGTGCCAGCAGCTTTGGGACAGGGTCCTACGAGCAGTACTTC.

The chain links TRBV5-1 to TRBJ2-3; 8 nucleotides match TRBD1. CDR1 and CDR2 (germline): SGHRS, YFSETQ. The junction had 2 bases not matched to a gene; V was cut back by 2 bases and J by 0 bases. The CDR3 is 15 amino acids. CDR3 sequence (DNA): TGCGCCAGCAGCTTACAGGGGGAGAGCACAGATACGCAGTATTTT. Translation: CASSLQGESTDTQYF.

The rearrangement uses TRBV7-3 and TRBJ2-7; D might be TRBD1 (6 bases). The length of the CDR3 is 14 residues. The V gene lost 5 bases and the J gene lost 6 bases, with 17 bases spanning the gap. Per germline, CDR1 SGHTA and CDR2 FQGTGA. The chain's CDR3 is CASSPTGTSFEQYF. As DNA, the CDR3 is TGTGCCAGCAGCCCAACCGGGACATCTTTCGAGCAGTACTTC. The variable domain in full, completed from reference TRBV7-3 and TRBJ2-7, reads GAGVSQTPSNKVTEKGKYVELRCDPISGHTALYWYRQSLGQGPEFLIYFQGTGAADDSGLPNDRFFAVRPEGSVSTLKIQRTERGDSAVYLCASSPTGTSFEQYFGPGTRLTVT.

CDR3 bases: TGTGCCAGCAGCTCTCGGGCGGGAGAGTACACTGAAGCTTTCTTT. Encoded protein: CASSSRAGEYTEAFF. The V and J genes are TRBV11-2 and TRBJ1-1; the D is unclear. The CDR3 extends over 15 amino acids. Per germline, CDR1 SGHAT and CDR2 FQNNGV. V lost 4 bases and J lost 3, with 15 bases in between.

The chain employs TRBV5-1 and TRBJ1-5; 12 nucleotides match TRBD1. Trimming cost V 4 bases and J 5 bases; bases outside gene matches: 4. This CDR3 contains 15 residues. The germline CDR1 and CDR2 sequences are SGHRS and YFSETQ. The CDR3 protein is CASSGTGGLDQPQHF. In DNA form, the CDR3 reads TGCGCCAGCAGCGGGACAGGGGGCTTGGATCAGCCCCAGCATTTT. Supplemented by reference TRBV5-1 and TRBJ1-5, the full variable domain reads KAGVTQTPRYLIKTRGQQVTLSCSPISGHRSVSWYQQTPGQGLQFLFEYFSETQRNKGNFPGRFSGRQFSNSRSEMNVSTLELGDSALYLCASSGTGGLDQPQHFGDGTRLSIL.

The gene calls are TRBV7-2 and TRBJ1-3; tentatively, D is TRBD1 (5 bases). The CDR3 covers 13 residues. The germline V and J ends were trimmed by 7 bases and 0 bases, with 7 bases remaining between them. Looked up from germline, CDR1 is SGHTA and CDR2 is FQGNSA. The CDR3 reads CASKQGSGNTIYF. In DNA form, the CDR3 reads TGTGCCAGCAAGCAGGGCTCTGGAAACACCATATATTTT.

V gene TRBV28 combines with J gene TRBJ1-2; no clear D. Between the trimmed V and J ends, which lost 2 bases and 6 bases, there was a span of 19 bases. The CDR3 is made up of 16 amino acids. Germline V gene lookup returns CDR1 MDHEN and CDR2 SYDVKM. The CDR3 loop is CASSLGVLSRSNGYTF. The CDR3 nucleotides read TGTGCCAGCAGTTTAGGGGTCCTTAGTCGAAGTAATGGCTACACCTTC.

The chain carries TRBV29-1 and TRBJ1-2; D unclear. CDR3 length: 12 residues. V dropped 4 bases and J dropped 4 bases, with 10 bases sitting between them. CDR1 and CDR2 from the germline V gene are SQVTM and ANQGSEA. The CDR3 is CSVVRRSYGYTF. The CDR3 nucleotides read TGCAGCGTTGTTCGAAGGAGCTATGGCTACACCTTC. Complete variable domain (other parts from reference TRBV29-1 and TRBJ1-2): SAVISQKPSRDICQRGTSLTIQCQVDSQVTMMFWYRQQPGQSLTLIATANQGSEATYESGFVIDKFPISRPNLTFSTLTVSNMSPEDSSIYLCSVVRRSYGYTFGSGTRLTVV.

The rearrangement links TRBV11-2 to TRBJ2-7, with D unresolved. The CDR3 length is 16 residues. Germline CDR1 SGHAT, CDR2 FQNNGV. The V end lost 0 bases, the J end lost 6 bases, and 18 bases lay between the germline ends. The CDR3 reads CASSLDRYSAPSEQYF. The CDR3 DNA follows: TGTGCCAGCAGCTTAGATCGCTATTCAGCCCCTTCCGAGCAGTACTTC.

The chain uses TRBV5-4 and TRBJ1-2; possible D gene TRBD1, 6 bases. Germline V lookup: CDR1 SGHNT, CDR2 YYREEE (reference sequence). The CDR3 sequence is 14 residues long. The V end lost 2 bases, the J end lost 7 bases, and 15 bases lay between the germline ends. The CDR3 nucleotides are TGTGCCAGCAGCTTTACGGGGGCGCGAGGTGGCTACACCTTC. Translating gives CASSFTGARGGYTF.

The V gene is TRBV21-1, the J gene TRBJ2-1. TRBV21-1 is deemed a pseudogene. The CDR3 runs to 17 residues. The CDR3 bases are TGTGCCAGCAGCAAATTATCTAACAAGGGACCCTACAATGAGCAGTTCTTC. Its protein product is CASSKLSNKGPYNEQFF.

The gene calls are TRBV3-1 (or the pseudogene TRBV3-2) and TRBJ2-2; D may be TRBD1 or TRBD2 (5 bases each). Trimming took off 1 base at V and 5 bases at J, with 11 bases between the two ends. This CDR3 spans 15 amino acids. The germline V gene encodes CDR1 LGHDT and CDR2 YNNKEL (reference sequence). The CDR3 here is CASSQGQGETGELFF. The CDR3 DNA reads TGTGCCAGCAGCCAAGGGCAGGGAGAGACCGGGGAGCTGTTTTTT.